The present entry profiles one TCR beta chain with its context. The antigen is undetermined. Ophthalmopathy cases scored 3 or more on the Clinical Activity Score and 4 or more on NOSPECS grade, with duration below 3 months. The source of the PBMCs was 9.5 to 10 ml of fresh peripheral blood. This sample is part of a study of T cells in Graves' hyperthyroidism and ophthalmopathy. Study context: Pretreatment peripheral blood was obtained at initial diagnosis. Whole-study results and caveats: Most clonotypes expanded in the thyroid (above 0.001) were also present in blood.

RNA transcripts gave rise to amplified TCR beta CDR3 regions. RT-PCR in the first round (using the HTBI primer set) targeted the TCR CDR3. TCRdb itself ran the multiplex PCR reads through MiXCR, one entry per CDR3 protein. The sample lists 250,000 to 300,000 distinct CDR3 sequences; approximately 18% were seen once. Per germline, CDR1 MDHEN and CDR2 SYDVKM. Trimming removed 6 bases from V and 5 bases from J, with 14 bases in between. This CDR3 contains 14 residues. This receptor was obtained from a man aged 50-60 years with Graves' ophthalmopathy. This chain joins TRBV28 and TRBJ1-5; D is ambiguous. Sequencing was carried out using blood. CDR3 in DNA: TGTGCCAGCAGACTCCCGGGAAGGGATCAGCCCCAGCATTTT. Translated, it gives CASRLPGRDQPQHF. The variable domain in full, with the rest retrieved from reference TRBV28 and TRBJ1-5, is DVKVTQSSRYLVKRTGEKVFLECVQDMDHENMFWYRQDPGLGLRLIYFSYDVKMKEKGDIPEGYSVSREKKERFSLILESASTNQTSMYLCASRLPGRDQPQHFGDGTRLSIL.